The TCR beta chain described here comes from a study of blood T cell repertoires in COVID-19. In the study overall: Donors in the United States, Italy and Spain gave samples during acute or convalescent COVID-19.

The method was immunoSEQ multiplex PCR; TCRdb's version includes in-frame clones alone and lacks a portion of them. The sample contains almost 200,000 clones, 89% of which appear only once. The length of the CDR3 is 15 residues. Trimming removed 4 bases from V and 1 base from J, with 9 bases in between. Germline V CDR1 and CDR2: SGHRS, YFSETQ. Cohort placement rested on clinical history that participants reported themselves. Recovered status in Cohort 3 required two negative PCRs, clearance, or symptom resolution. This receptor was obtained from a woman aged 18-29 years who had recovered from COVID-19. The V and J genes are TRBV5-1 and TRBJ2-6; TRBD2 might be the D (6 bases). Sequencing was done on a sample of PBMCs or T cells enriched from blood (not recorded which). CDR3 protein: CASSPEGSGANVLTF. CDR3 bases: TGCGCCAGCAGCCCGGAGGGATCTGGGGCCAACGTCCTGACTTTC.